The 23 T cell receptor beta chains given below trace back to one sample, sequenced in a study of shared clonotypes between healthy human individuals. It was CD45RO-negative cells, positively selected for CCR7, that made up naive CD8 cells, with terminally differentiated effector memory CD45RA+ cells excluded. Sequencing used immunoSEQ multiplex PCR; TCRdb keeps in-frame clones, though not all of them. The sample includes roughly 2.1 million clones, about 93% of them seen just once. Sequencing used naive CD8+ T cells from PBMCs. The receptors were gathered from a man between 18 and 29 years old in good health. Some clones in this sample may be carry-over from other donors' samples.

The chain is built from TRBV7-2 and TRBJ2-7; D might be TRBD2 (5 bases). Germline V gene data show CDR1 as SGHTA and CDR2 as FQGNSA. Trimming removed 1 base from V and 5 bases from J, with 12 bases in between. There are 14 residues in the CDR3. The DNA for the CDR3 is TGTGCCAGCAGCTTAGGAGTCGCGGGCCACGAGCAGTACTTC. Its translation is CASSLGVAGHEQYF.

J is TRBJ1-2 and V is TRBV11-2; perhaps TRBD1 as D (5 bases). Germline loops: CDR1 SGHAT, CDR2 FQNNGV. The CDR3 consists of 15 residues. Trimming removed 5 bases at V and 4 bases at J, with 17 bases between. CDR3 residues: CASSNWGDQSYGYTF. The CDR3 DNA sequence: TGTGCCAGCAGCAACTGGGGCGATCAGAGCTATGGCTACACCTTC.

The genes are TRBV5-1 and TRBJ2-3; D unresolved. The germline V and J ends were trimmed by 4 bases and 2 bases, with 5 bases remaining between them. This CDR3 is built from 12 residues. Germline assignment: CDR1 SGHRS and CDR2 YFSETQ. In DNA, the CDR3 is TGCGCCAGCAGCGCAGTCACAGATACGCAGTATTTT. Its protein product is CASSAVTDTQYF.

V and J are TRBV28 and TRBJ2-5, with a tentative D call TRBD2 (5 bases). The CDR3 has 14 residues. The ends were cut back, 6 bases at V and 2 bases at J, with 13 bases in the middle. CDR1 is MDHEN, CDR2 SYDVKM, per germline. The CDR3 DNA sequence: TGTGCCAGCAGCCGAGCGGTCATACAAGAGACCCAGTACTTC. Translation: CASSRAVIQETQYF.

In the case of this clone: The same CDR3 is also encoded by other DNA sequences in this sample. The chain carries TRBV28 and TRBJ2-7, with D possibly being TRBD2 (6 bases). CDR1 and CDR2 (germline): MDHEN, SYDVKM. This CDR3 comprises 12 residues. The V and J ends lost 6 bases and 3 bases respectively, with 9 bases between them. CDR3 region: CASSGGRYEQYF. The CDR3 coding sequence is TGTGCCAGCAGCGGGGGACGCTACGAGCAGTACTTC.

The chain combines TRBV11-2 with TRBJ2-4; 7 bases map to TRBD2. Trimming removed 5 bases from V and 1 base from J; junction bases left unmatched: 8. From germline, CDR1 is SGHAT and CDR2 FQNNGV. The CDR3 has 16 residues. The chain's CDR3 is CASSPLRGEAKNIQYF. The CDR3, as DNA: TGTGCCAGCAGCCCACTCCGGGGGGAGGCCAAAAACATTCAGTACTTC.

This clone appeared a single time. The chain combines TRBV11-2 with TRBJ2-7; D is unresolved. Germline V gene lookup returns CDR1 SGHAT and CDR2 FQNNGV. The V end was cut by 3 bases, the J end by 4 bases, with 16 bases between. The CDR3 runs 15 residues. In nucleotides, the CDR3 is TGTGCCAGCAGCTTCAGCCAGAGAGTCGATTACGAGCAGTACTTC. The encoded protein is CASSFSQRVDYEQYF.

The J gene is TRBJ2-1, the V gene TRBV19; D unclear. CDR3 length: 13 residues. V lost 5 bases to trimming and J lost 5 bases, with 10 bases between them. Germline V gene data show CDR1 as LNHDA and CDR2 as SQIVND (reference sequence). The CDR3: CASSGAGNNEQFF. The CDR3 bases are TGTGCCAGTAGTGGAGCCGGCAACAATGAGCAGTTCTTC.

This chain joins TRBV6-5 and TRBJ2-7; possibly TRBD1 for D (5 bases). The germline V gene has CDR1 MNHEY and CDR2 SVGAGI. V was trimmed by 0 bases and J by 2 bases, leaving 11 bases between them. This CDR3 region has 15 residues. The CDR3 DNA is TGTGCCAGCAGTTACTCGATCATGGGGCCCTACGAGCAGTACTTC. It translates to CASSYSIMGPYEQYF.

The count of this clone is one. This chain links TRBV19 with TRBJ2-5; D uncertain. Per germline, CDR1 LNHDA and CDR2 SQIVND (reference sequence). The CDR3 totals 15 residues. Trimming took 5 bases from V and 1 from J, leaving 14 bases between them. The CDR3 spells CASSDDIGLQETQYF. CDR3 coding DNA: TGTGCCAGTAGTGACGACATCGGGCTCCAAGAGACCCAGTACTTC. The full variable domain, rest sourced from reference TRBV19 and TRBJ2-5, is DGGITQSPKYLFRKEGQNVTLSCEQNLNHDAMYWYRQDPGQGLRLIYYSQIVNDFQKGDIAEGYSVSREKKESFPLTVTSAQKNPTAFYLCASSDDIGLQETQYFGPGTRLLVL.

The chain combines TRBV29-1 with TRBJ2-1; D gene ambiguous. CDR1 SQVTM and CDR2 ANQGSEA come from the germline V gene. V lost 3 bases to trimming and J lost 2 bases, with 5 bases between them. The CDR3 is 12 amino acids. In DNA form, the CDR3 reads TGCAGCGTTGATGCAGCCTACAATGAGCAGTTCTTC. Protein sequence: CSVDAAYNEQFF.

The genes are TRBV27 and TRBJ1-1, with D unclear. Per the germline V gene, CDR1 is MNHEY and CDR2 is SMNVEV (reference sequence). This CDR3 region has 12 residues. Trimming cost V 5 bases and J 8 bases, with 12 bases left between them. This chain's CDR3 is CASSGPFTEAFF. For the CDR3, the DNA is TGTGCCAGCAGTGGGCCCTTCACGGAAGCTTTCTTT.

For the CDR3, the DNA is TGTGCCAGCAGTCCCCCAGGGTTTACTTACCTCCATGAGCAGTTCTTC. Encoded protein: CASSPPGFTYLHEQFF. The genes are TRBV27 and TRBJ2-1; TRBD1 is a possible D gene (5 bases). This CDR3 is 16 amino acids long. V was clipped by 5 bases and J by 8 bases, with 22 bases between them. The germline V gene has CDR1 MNHEY and CDR2 SMNVEV (reference sequence).

The chain has TRBV7-9 and TRBJ2-5; D unresolved. The CDR3 covers 13 residues. V shed 6 bases and J shed 1 base, with 9 bases lying between them. Per germline, CDR1 SEHNR and CDR2 FQNEAQ (reference sequence). The CDR3 loop is CASSPSRQETQYF. CDR3 sequence (DNA): TGTGCCAGCAGTCCCTCCCGCCAAGAGACCCAGTACTTC. The full variable domain, rest sourced from reference TRBV7-9 and TRBJ2-5, is DTGVSQNPRHKITKRGQNVTFRCDPISEHNRLYWYRQTLGQGPEFLTYFQNEAQLEKSRLLSDRFSAERPKGSFSTLEIQRTEQGDSAMYLCASSPSRQETQYFGPGTRLLVL.

As DNA, the CDR3 is TGTGCCAGCAGCCAAACGGGATGGGGTGGCTACACCTTC. Amino acids: CASSQTGWGGYTF. The rearrangement uses TRBV14 and TRBJ1-2; D remains ambiguous. CDR1 is SGHDN and CDR2 is FVKESK in the germline V gene. Trimming removed 2 bases at V and 7 bases at J, with 11 bases between. The CDR3 is 13 amino acids.

This sequence joins TRBV7-3 and TRBJ2-1; D gene unclear. This CDR3 contains 12 residues. Germline lookup yields CDR1 SGHTA and CDR2 FQGTGA. Trimming pared 2 bases from V and 7 bases from J, leaving 6 bases between. Here the CDR3 DNA reads TGTGCCAGCAGCTTATCCCCTAATGAGCAGTTCTTC. It specifies CASSLSPNEQFF.

This clone was recorded once. This sample includes further DNA sequences coding for the same CDR3. The chain links TRBV27 to TRBJ2-7, with D tentatively TRBD1 or TRBD2 (5 bases each). V was clipped by 2 bases and J by 7 bases, with 9 bases between them. Looked up from germline, CDR1 is MNHEY and CDR2 is SMNVEV (reference sequence). This CDR3 has 12 residues. The CDR3 is CASSLPGSEQYF. For the CDR3, the DNA is TGTGCCAGCAGTTTACCAGGGAGTGAGCAGTACTTC.

The chain recombines TRBV28 with TRBJ2-4; 13 bases are a match to TRBD2. The germline gives CDR1 MDHEN, CDR2 SYDVKM. V trimming: 4 bases; J trimming: 8 bases; junction bases outside the gene matches: 8. CDR3 length: 16 amino acids. CDR3 coding DNA: TGTGCCAGCAGTTCAAGGACTAGCGGGAGCCGGGACATTCAGTACTTC. Translating it yields CASSSRTSGSRDIQYF.

V gene TRBV27 combines with J gene TRBJ2-3; 9 positions agree with TRBD2. This CDR3 is built from 17 residues. The V segment lost 2 bases and the J segment 4 bases; nucleotides outside the gene matches: 10. The germline gives CDR1 MNHEY, CDR2 SMNVEV (reference sequence). The DNA for the CDR3 is TGTGCCAGCAGTTTAACCCTAGCGGGATTGGGACCAGATACGCAGTATTTT. Amino acids: CASSLTLAGLGPDTQYF.

This clone was recorded only once. The chain couples TRBV7-8 to TRBJ2-1; D gene ambiguous. Germline CDR1 SGHVS, CDR2 FQNEAQ. Deletions cut 6 bases from V and 6 bases from J, with 12 bases between. The CDR3 is 13 amino acids. The CDR3 protein is CASSSPLGNEQFF. The CDR3 bases are TGTGCCAGCAGTTCCCCGTTAGGCAATGAGCAGTTCTTC.

This clone was seen once. The chain joins TRBV13 to TRBJ2-1; D gene unclear. This CDR3 is built from 12 residues. Germline V CDR1 and CDR2: PRHDT, FYEKMQ (reference sequence). Trimming took off 6 bases at V and 10 bases at J, with 13 bases between the two ends. CDR3 in DNA: TGTGCCAGCAGTTTCGCCGAAGGGGAGCAGTTCTTC. Translating gives CASSFAEGEQFF. The variable domain in full, with the rest retrieved from reference TRBV13 and TRBJ2-1, is AAGVIQSPRHLIKEKRETATLKCYPIPRHDTVYWYQQGPGQDPQFLISFYEKMQSDKGSIPDRFSAQQFSDYHSELNMSSLELGDSALYFCASSFAEGEQFFGPGTRLTVL.

The chain recombines TRBV19 with TRBJ2-3; 14 nucleotides agree with TRBD2. The CDR3 length is 15 residues. V was clipped by 6 bases and J by 5 bases; unmatched bases: 4. Germline CDR1 and CDR2: LNHDA and SQIVND (reference sequence). This chain's CDR3 is CASRSGLAGGDTQYF. In DNA form, the CDR3 reads TGTGCCAGTAGGAGCGGACTAGCGGGAGGAGATACGCAGTATTTT. Full variable domain (rest looked up from reference TRBV19 and TRBJ2-3): DGGITQSPKYLFRKEGQNVTLSCEQNLNHDAMYWYRQDPGQGLRLIYYSQIVNDFQKGDIAEGYSVSREKKESFPLTVTSAQKNPTAFYLCASRSGLAGGDTQYFGPGTRLTVL.

This chain links TRBV6-6 with TRBJ2-1; D not certain. The germline V and J ends were trimmed by 6 bases and 0 bases, with 15 bases remaining between them. CDR3 length: 16 amino acids. Germline values: CDR1 MNHNY, CDR2 SVGAGI (reference sequence). Here the CDR3 reads CASSPRTSSSYNEQFF. In DNA form, the CDR3 reads TGTGCCAGCAGCCCTCGGACCTCTAGCTCCTACAATGAGCAGTTCTTC.